Shown below are 2 T cell receptor beta chains from a single sample sequenced in a study of blood T cell repertoires in COVID-19. The repertoire was sequenced with immunoSEQ multiplex PCR; TCRdb's copy has only in-frame clones and lacks some. This sample has about 230,000 clones, with around 86% found just once. Material: peripheral blood. The receptors were gathered from a man aged 45-65 years with COVID-19, enrolled during active disease.

This chain links TRBV7-2 with TRBJ2-2; 12 bases match TRBD2. This CDR3 contains 17 residues. Germline V gives CDR1 SGHTA, CDR2 FQGNSA. Trimming removed 6 bases from V and 5 bases from J; junction bases left unmatched: 10. CDR3 sequence: CASRSPRTSGKTGELFF. The CDR3 coding sequence is TGTGCCAGCAGGTCACCTAGGACTAGCGGGAAAACCGGGGAGCTGTTTTTT. Full variable domain (missing parts from reference TRBV7-2 and TRBJ2-2): GAGVSQSPSNKVTEKGKDVELRCDPISGHTALYWYRQSLGQGLEFLIYFQGNSAPDKSGLPSDRFSAERTGGSVSTLTIQRTQQEDSAVYLCASRSPRTSGKTGELFFGEGSRLTVL.

J is TRBJ2-6 and V is TRBV19; tentatively, D is TRBD1 (5 bases). Germline V gene sequence: CDR1 LNHDA, CDR2 SQIVND (reference sequence). The V and J ends lost 3 bases and 2 bases respectively, with 11 bases between them. The length of the CDR3 is 16 residues. CDR3: CASSIFLGAGANVLTF. The CDR3 nucleotides are TGTGCCAGTAGTATTTTCCTAGGGGCTGGGGCCAACGTCCTGACTTTC.